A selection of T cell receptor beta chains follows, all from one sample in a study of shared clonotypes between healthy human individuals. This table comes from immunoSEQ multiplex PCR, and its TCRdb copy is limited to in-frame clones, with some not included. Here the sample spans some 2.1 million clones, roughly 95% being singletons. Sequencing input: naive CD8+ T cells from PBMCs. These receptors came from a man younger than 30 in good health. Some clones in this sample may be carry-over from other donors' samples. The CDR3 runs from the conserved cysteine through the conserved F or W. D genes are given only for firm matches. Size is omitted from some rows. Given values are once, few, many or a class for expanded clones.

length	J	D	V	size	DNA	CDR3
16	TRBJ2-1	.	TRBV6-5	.	TGTGCCAGCAGTTCCGGGCGGCGAATGACCTACAATGAGCAGTTCTTC	CASSSGRRMTYNEQFF
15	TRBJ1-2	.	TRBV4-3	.	TGCGCCAGCAGCCAAGATCTTGCAGTTAACTATGGCTACACCTTC	CASSQDLAVNYGYTF
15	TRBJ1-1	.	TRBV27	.	TGTGCCAGCAGTTTATGGCTGGGCGTGAACACTGAAGCTTTCTTT	CASSLWLGVNTEAFF
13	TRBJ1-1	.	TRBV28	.	TGTGCCAGCAGTTTATCACCGAACACTGAAGCTTTCTTT	CASSLSPNTEAFF
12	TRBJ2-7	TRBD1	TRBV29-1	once	TGCGCCTTCGGGACAGGGTACGACGAGCAGTACTTC	CAFGTGYDEQYF
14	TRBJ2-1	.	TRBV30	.	TGTGCCTGGAGTCTAGTGGGGGGATACAATGAGCAGTTCTTC	CAWSLVGGYNEQFF
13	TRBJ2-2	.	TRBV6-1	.	TGTGCCAGCAGTGAATCTAGTACCGGGGAGCTGTTTTTT	CASSESSTGELFF
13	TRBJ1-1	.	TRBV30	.	TGTGCCTGGAGTATAGGGAGGGACACTGAAGCTTTCTTT	CAWSIGRDTEAFF
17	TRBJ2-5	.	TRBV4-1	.	TGCGCCAGCAGCCAAGATCAAGGGACCCAGTACCAAGAGACCCAGTACTTC	CASSQDQGTQYQETQYF
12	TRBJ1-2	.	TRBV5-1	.	TGCGCCAGCAGCTATGGCGATTATGGCTACACCTTC	CASSYGDYGYTF
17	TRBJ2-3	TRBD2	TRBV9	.	TGTGCCAGCAGCGTAGCGTTAGCTAGCGGGAGGACAGATACGCAGTATTTT	CASSVALASGRTDTQYF
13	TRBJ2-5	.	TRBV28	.	TGTGCCAGCAGAACCTTGGGTGGAGAGACCCAGTACTTC	CASRTLGGETQYF
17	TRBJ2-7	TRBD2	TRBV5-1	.	TGCGCCAGCAGCTTGGCCCCCGGACTAGCGGGAGGTTACGAGCAGTACTTC	CASSLAPGLAGGYEQYF
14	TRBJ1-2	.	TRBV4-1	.	TGCGCCAGCAGCCAAGATAGGGCAAACTATGGCTACACCTTC	CASSQDRANYGYTF
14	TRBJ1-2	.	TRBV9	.	TGTGCCAGCAGCGTAGGGGGCTTTTCCTTTGGCTACACCTTC	CASSVGGFSFGYTF
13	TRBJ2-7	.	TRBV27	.	TGTGCCAGCAGCTTGCAGCTAACCTACGAGCAGTACTTC	CASSLQLTYEQYF
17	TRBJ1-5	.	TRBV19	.	TGTGCCAGTAGTATAGATCTGGAATCTACTAGCAATCAGCCCCAGCATTTT	CASSIDLESTSNQPQHF
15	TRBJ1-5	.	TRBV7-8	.	TGTGCCAGCAGCTTACTCGGCGTCAGCAATCAGCCCCAGCATTTT	CASSLLGVSNQPQHF
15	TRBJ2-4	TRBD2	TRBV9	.	TGTGCCAGCAGCGCCTCACCCGGGACTAGTCTCGTTCAGTACTTC	CASSASPGTSLVQYF
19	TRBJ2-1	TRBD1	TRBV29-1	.	TGCAGCGCCCCTCGGCCCTTTACAGGGGGCGGCTACTCCTACAATGAGCAGTTCTTC	CSAPRPFTGGGYSYNEQFF
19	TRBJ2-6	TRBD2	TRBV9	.	TGTGCCAGCAGCGTGAATAGCGGGAGTGTCTTATCTGGGGCCAACGTCCTGACTTTC	CASSVNSGSVLSGANVLTF
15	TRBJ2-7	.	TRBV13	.	TGTGCCAGCAGCTTGGGATATAACCCCTCCTACGAGCAGTACTTC	CASSLGYNPSYEQYF
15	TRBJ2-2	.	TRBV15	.	TGTGCCACCAGCGGCATGACCCCCTTTGCCGGGGAGCTGTTTTTT	CATSGMTPFAGELFF
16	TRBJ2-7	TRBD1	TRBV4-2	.	TGTGCCAGCAGCCAAGCCCTGGGACAGGTATCCTACGAGCAGTACTTC	CASSQALGQVSYEQYF
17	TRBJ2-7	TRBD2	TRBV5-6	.	TGTGCCAGCAGCTTGCCTAGCGGGAGCCCTCCAGGGAACGAGCAGTACTTC	CASSLPSGSPPGNEQYF
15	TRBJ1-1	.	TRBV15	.	TGTGCCACCAGCAGAGATCAGGGCACATTCTCTGGAGCTTTCTTT	CATSRDQGTFSGAFF
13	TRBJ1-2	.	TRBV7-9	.	TGTGCCAGCGAGCCCCCATCTGTCTATGGCTACACCTTC	CASEPPSVYGYTF
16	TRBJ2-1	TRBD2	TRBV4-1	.	TGCGCCAGCAGCCATAGAGCGGGGAGCCTCTACAATGAGCAGTTCTTC	CASSHRAGSLYNEQFF
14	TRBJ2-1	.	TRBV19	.	TGTGCCAGTAGTATATTTCTAGTGTACAATGAGCAGTTCTTC	CASSIFLVYNEQFF
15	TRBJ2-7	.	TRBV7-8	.	TGTGCCAGCAGCTTGGGGGGGGACAAAACCTACGAGCAGTACTTC	CASSLGGDKTYEQYF
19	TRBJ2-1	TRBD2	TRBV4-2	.	TGTGCCAGCAGCCAAGATTTGCTAGCGGCCCTTGCGCAGTACAATGAGCAGTTCTTC	CASSQDLLAALAQYNEQFF
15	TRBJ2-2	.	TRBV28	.	TGTGCCAGCAGTTTTATGGACAGCAACACCGGGGAGCTGTTTTTT	CASSFMDSNTGELFF
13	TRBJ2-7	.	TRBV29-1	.	TGCAGCGTTGAATTGGGGAACTCCTACGAGCAGTACTTC	CSVELGNSYEQYF
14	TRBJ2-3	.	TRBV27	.	TGTGCCAGCAGTTTAACAAAAAACACAGATACGCAGTATTTT	CASSLTKNTDTQYF
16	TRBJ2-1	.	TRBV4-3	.	TGCGCCAGCAGCCAAGTGGGGCACACGACCTACAATGAGCAGTTCTTC	CASSQVGHTTYNEQFF
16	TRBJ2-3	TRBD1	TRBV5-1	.	TGCGCCAGCAGCGCCCTTGGACAGGGGGCGACAGATACGCAGTATTTT	CASSALGQGATDTQYF
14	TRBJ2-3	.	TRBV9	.	TGTGCCAGCAGCGTAGCGGGGGGCATGTCCACGCAGTATTTT	CASSVAGGMSTQYF
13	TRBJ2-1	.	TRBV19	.	TGTGCCAGTAGTTACAGGATTCGGGATGAGCAGTTCTTC	CASSYRIRDEQFF
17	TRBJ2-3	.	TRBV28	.	TGTGCCAGCAGTTTCGGTTCACAGCCGGGCAACACAGATACGCAGTATTTT	CASSFGSQPGNTDTQYF
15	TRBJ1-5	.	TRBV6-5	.	TGTGCCAGCAGTTTACAGGGTTATAGCAATCAGCCCCAGCATTTT	CASSLQGYSNQPQHF
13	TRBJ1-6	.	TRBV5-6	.	TGTGCCAGCAGCTTGGGGGATTACTCACCCCTCCACTTT	CASSLGDYSPLHF
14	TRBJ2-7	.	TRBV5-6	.	TGTGCCAGCAGCTTGGACTGGAAAGACTACGAGCAGTACTTC	CASSLDWKDYEQYF
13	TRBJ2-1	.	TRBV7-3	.	TGTGCCAGCAGCTATACAGAGGGGAATGAGCAGTTCTTC	CASSYTEGNEQFF